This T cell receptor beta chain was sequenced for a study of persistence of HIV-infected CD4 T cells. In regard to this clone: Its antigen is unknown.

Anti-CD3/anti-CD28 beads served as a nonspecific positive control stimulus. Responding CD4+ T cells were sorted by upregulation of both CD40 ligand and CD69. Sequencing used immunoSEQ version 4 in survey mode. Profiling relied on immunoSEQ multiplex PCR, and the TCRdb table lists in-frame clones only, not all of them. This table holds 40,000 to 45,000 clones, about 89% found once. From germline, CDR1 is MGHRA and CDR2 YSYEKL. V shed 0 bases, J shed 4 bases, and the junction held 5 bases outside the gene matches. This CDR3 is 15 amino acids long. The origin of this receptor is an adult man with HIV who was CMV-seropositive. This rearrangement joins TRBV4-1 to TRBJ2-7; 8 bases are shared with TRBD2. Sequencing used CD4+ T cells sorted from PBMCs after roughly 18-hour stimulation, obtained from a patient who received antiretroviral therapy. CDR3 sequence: CASSQETSGGYEQYF. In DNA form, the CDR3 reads TGCGCCAGCAGCCAAGAAACTAGCGGTGGATACGAGCAGTACTTC.